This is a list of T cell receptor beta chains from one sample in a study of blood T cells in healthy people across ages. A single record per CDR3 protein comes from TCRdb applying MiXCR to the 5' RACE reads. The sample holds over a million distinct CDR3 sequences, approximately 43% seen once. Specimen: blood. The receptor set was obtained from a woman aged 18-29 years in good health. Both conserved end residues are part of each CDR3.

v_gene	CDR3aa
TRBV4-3	CASSQERRGAYHYGYTF
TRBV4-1	CACSQADSGGGAADTQYF
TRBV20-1	CSAVHSNQPQHF
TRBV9	CASSYGPSQSSNEQFF
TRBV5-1	CASSLYGTGSDTQYF
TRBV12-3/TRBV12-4	CASSLRTGVSYSPLHF
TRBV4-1	CASSQEWQYNEQYF
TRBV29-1	CSEAESSYNEQFF
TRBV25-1	CASSDRVIGEKLFF
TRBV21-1	CASSPRKKDLAKNIQYF
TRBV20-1	CSASSTSGTTGELFF
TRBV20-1	CSASIANYGYTF
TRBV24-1	CATSDRTSGEDNEQFF
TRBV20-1	CSARDIRTREAFF
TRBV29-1	CSVGTGGGQPQHF
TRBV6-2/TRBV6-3	CASSYLAQREGLLAKNIQYF
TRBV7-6	CASSLVMESSGANVLTF
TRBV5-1	CASSLEAPYTDTQYF
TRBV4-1	CASSHPGDNTEAFF
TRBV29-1	CSVDREVRSSYNEQFF
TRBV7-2	CASSFLGGGVSTDTQYF
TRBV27	CASSFYRDHEQYF
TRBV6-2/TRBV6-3	CASSYSRDRATYEQYF
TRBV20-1	CSASTTSATYEQYF
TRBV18	CASSPSLAGGRGEQFF
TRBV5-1	CASSLAWTSGEQYF
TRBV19	CASVRTNTWEAFF
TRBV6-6	CASRPFGARGNEKLFF
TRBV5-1	CASSLGTDSRASYNSPLHF